This TCR beta chain was recorded in a study of OX40 agonist ivuxolimab in advanced cancers. Using immunoSEQ multiplex PCR, the repertoire was profiled, and TCRdb retains in-frame clones only, with some absent. The data show about 79,000 clones, more than 85% seen once. Germline trimming cut 5 bases from V and 2 bases from J; bases unmatched to any gene: 9. The CDR3 loop spans 17 amino acids. Germline CDR1 reads SGHAT; CDR2 reads FQNNGV. Here the sequenced sample was CD4+ or CD8+ T cells sorted from blood, taken in a trial of the OX40 agonist ivuxolimab. This TCR was recovered from an adult with an advanced solid tumor such as melanoma, head and neck, liver or kidney cancer. The genes are TRBV11-2 and TRBJ2-7; 13 bases are shared with TRBD2. The CDR3 region has the DNA TGTGCCAGCAGCCGCGGGACTAGCGGGGCGGACCCCTACGAGCAGTACTTC. Translated: CASSRGTSGADPYEQYF.